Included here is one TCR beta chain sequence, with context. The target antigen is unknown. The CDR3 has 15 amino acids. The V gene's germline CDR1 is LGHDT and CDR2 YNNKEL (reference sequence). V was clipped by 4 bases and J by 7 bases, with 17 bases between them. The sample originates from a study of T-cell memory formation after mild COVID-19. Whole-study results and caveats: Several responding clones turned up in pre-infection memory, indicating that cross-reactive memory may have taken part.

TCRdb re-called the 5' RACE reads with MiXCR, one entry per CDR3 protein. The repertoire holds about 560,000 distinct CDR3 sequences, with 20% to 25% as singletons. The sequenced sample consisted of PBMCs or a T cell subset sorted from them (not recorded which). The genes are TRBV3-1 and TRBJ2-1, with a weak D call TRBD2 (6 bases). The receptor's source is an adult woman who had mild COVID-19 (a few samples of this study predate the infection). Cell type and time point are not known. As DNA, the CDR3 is TGTGCCAGCAGCCCCACGGAGTCTGGGGGGAATGAGCAGTTCTTC. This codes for CASSPTESGGNEQFF.